This is a list of T cell receptor beta chains from one sample in a study of cytomegalovirus exposure and HLA in healthy donors. Profiled with immunoSEQ multiplex PCR; TCRdb holds only in-frame clones, not every one. The repertoire consists of about 120,000 clones, with roughly a tenth occurring once and the leading ten covering less than 4%. Sequencing used PBMCs. Receptors originate from a man aged 25-45 years in good health and CMV-seronegative. CDR3s include the opening cysteine and the closing phenylalanine or tryptophan. The D gene is left open where the match is weak. Part of the rows lack a size; the others show once, few, many or a class for expanded clones.

clone size | CDR3 length | D gene | J gene | V gene | CDR3 protein | CDR3 DNA
few | 16 | . | TRBJ2-1 | TRBV18 | CASSPRSKSSYNEQFF | TGTGCCAGCTCACCACGGAGTAAGAGCTCCTACAATGAGCAGTTCTTC
. | 17 | TRBD2 | TRBJ2-7 | TRBV4-2 | CASSQEGVAGGLYEQYF | TGTGCCAGCAGCCAAGAAGGGGTAGCGGGAGGGCTTTACGAGCAGTACTTC
. | 14 | . | TRBJ1-6 | TRBV30 | CAWSPGTGNSPLHF | TGTGCCTGGAGTCCCGGGACTGGGAATTCACCCCTCCACTTT
. | 14 | TRBD1 | TRBJ1-2 | TRBV18 | CASSPTGGNYGYTF | TGTGCCAGCTCACCCACAGGGGGGAACTATGGCTACACCTTC
. | 15 | TRBD2 | TRBJ2-3 | TRBV6-5 | CASRLELAGPDTQYF | TGTGCCAGCAGACTAGAATTAGCGGGGCCAGATACGCAGTATTTT
. | 15 | . | TRBJ1-3 | TRBV11-2 | CASSLVGQAGNTIYF | TGTGCCAGCAGCTTAGTAGGCCAGGCTGGAAACACCATATATTTT
few | 15 | TRBD2 | TRBJ2-7 | TRBV6-5 | CASHSPGTRDYEQYF | TGTGCCAGCCATTCCCCGGGGACTAGAGATTACGAGCAGTACTTC
. | 14 | . | TRBJ2-7 | TRBV14 | CASSQADSAYEQYF | TGTGCCAGCAGCCAAGCGGACAGCGCGTACGAGCAGTACTTC
. | 14 | . | TRBJ1-6 | TRBV30 | CAWGQGPYNSPLHF | TGTGCCTGGGGGCAGGGTCCCTATAATTCACCCCTCCACTTT
. | 12 | TRBD1 | TRBJ1-2 | TRBV19 | CASSTGGRGYTF | TGTGCCAGTAGTACAGGGGGCCGGGGCTACACCTTC
. | 18 | TRBD1 | TRBJ1-2 | TRBV7-6 | CASSLAAGDRGPLWGYTF | TGTGCCAGCAGCTTAGCCGCCGGGGACAGGGGGCCGCTCTGGGGCTACACCTTC
. | 14 | . | TRBJ1-1 | TRBV7-9 | CASSSSGIGTEAFF | TGTGCCAGCAGCAGCAGCGGAATAGGGACTGAAGCTTTCTTT
. | 15 | TRBD2 | TRBJ2-5 | TRBV28 | CASTKGLAGRETQYF | TGTGCCAGCACCAAGGGACTAGCGGGAAGGGAGACCCAGTACTTC
few | 15 | TRBD2 | TRBJ2-1 | TRBV13 | CASSSSGERLNEQFF | TGTGCCAGCAGCTCTAGCGGGGAACGATTAAATGAGCAGTTCTTC
few | 15 | TRBD1 | TRBJ2-7 | TRBV6-1 | CASSEIDRGPYEQYF | TGTGCCAGCAGTGAAATCGACAGGGGCCCCTACGAGCAGTACTTC
few | 14 | TRBD1 | TRBJ2-5 | TRBV2 | CASRERQGRETQYF | TGTGCCAGCAGGGAGAGACAGGGGCGGGAGACCCAGTACTTC
once | 16 | TRBD1 | TRBJ2-7 | TRBV18 | CASSPTSGTGAHEQYF | TGTGCCAGCTCACCAACCTCCGGGACAGGGGCCCACGAGCAGTACTTC
few | 14 | . | TRBJ1-1 | TRBV30 | CAWRRKGRLGEAFF | TGTGCCTGGAGGCGAAAAGGGAGATTAGGGGAAGCTTTCTTT
few | 13 | . | TRBJ1-4 | TRBV7-9 | CASAGRGNEKLFF | TGTGCCTCCGCCGGGCGGGGTAATGAAAAACTGTTTTTT
few | 13 | TRBD1 | TRBJ2-7 | TRBV27 | CASSRQGVYEQYF | TGTGCCAGCTCCCGTCAGGGGGTGTACGAGCAGTACTTC
. | 15 | TRBD2 | TRBJ2-2 | TRBV9 | CASSETSANTGELFF | TGTGCCAGCAGCGAGACTAGCGCTAACACCGGGGAGCTGTTTTTT
few | 14 | TRBD2 | TRBJ2-7 | TRBV7-6 | CASTPGGGGGEQYF | TGTGCCAGCACCCCAGGCGGGGGGGGCGGCGAGCAGTACTTC
few | 14 | TRBD2 | TRBJ2-1 | TRBV5-1 | CASSLSSGNNEQFF | TGCGCCAGCAGCTTGTCTAGCGGGAACAATGAGCAGTTCTTC
. | 18 | TRBD2 | TRBJ2-1 | TRBV28 | CASSFSRREGSSYNEQFF | TGTGCCAGCAGTTTCAGTAGGCGGGAGGGTAGCTCCTACAATGAGCAGTTCTTC
. | 15 | TRBD2 | TRBJ2-5 | TRBV18 | CASSPGTSGGETQYF | TGTGCCAGCTCACCAGGGACTAGCGGGGGAGAGACCCAGTACTTC
few | 12 | . | TRBJ1-2 | TRBV5-6 | CASSGRSYGYTF | TGTGCCAGCAGCGGAAGGAGTTATGGCTACACCTTC
. | 13 | TRBD1 | TRBJ2-5 | TRBV18 | CASSDDRGETQYF | TGTGCCAGCTCAGACGACAGGGGGGAGACCCAGTACTTC
. | 14 | . | TRBJ2-2 | TRBV19 | CASSRQPNTGELFF | TGTGCCAGTAGTCGACAGCCAAACACCGGGGAGCTGTTTTTT
. | 14 | . | TRBJ2-1 | TRBV30 | CASWDRGGYNEQFF | TGTGCCTCTTGGGACCGAGGGGGATACAATGAGCAGTTCTTC
. | 17 | TRBD2 | TRBJ2-3 | TRBV4-1 | CASSPSGTRVRTDTQYF | TGCGCCAGCAGCCCGTCCGGGACTAGAGTGAGAACAGATACGCAGTATTTT
few | 15 | TRBD2 | TRBJ2-7 | TRBV5-1 | CASSLVLAGGYEQYF | TGCGCCAGCAGCTTGGTTCTAGCGGGAGGCTACGAGCAGTACTTC
. | 15 | TRBD1 | TRBJ1-2 | TRBV19 | CASSISGTEAYGYTF | TGTGCCAGTAGTATATCCGGGACAGAGGCTTATGGCTACACCTTC
. | 13 | TRBD1 | TRBJ1-2 | TRBV7-9 | CASSRGQGNGYTF | TGTGCCAGCAGCCGAGGACAGGGAAATGGCTACACCTTC